The T cell receptor (beta chain) under discussion was sequenced for a study of cytomegalovirus exposure and HLA in healthy donors (dated by TCRdb to 2015 to 2018). About the full investigation: According to an earlier analysis of 550 to 700 of the donors, 200 million or so T cells yielded approximately 120 million unique TCR beta sequences and 276 Gb of sequence data. A separate validation cohort of about 110 different subjects was used in addition to the approximately 610-subject first cohort. The study aimed to test whether signatures of past pathogen exposure could be identified by cataloging public T cell receptors. Rather than drawing on any new phenotypic data, the later analysis identified candidate immune exposures from TCR beta sequences and the way those sequences occurred across donors. An early release that covered fewer than 750 HLA-typed donors contained approximately 300 gigabases of sequencing data and some 87 million unique TCR sequences. Genome-wide SNP genotypes for about 65% of the roughly 670 donors were used in a later genetic analysis, which treated that subset as a discovery cohort. To predict cytomegalovirus infection status, the study brought together high-throughput TCR immunosequencing, statistical association of individual TCRs with disease status, and machine learning. In an earlier analysis of 587 of the donors, high-throughput TCR beta sequencing was used to judge whether each TCR beta V gene segment behaved as functional or pseudogenic. The T cell repertoires of 700 or so subjects were profiled by immunosequencing and related to cytomegalovirus serostatus. Both class I and class II loci were covered by HLA typing, at four-digit resolution. All discovery cohort repertoires had been generated using a single sequencing platform. Typing coverage differed by locus: A, B, C, DRB1 and DQB1 were typed in about 629-640 donors, DQA1 in about 550, DPA1 in around 600, and DPB1 in approximately 450. Of the 300 to 500 genotyped donors, over 80% were placed in the genetic ancestry cluster associated with self-reported Caucasian donors. Five DR-DQ haplotypes were handled as single units for association and clustering because linkage in the cohort was strong. Across 398 genotyped donors of the cohort, an average of approximately 220,000 unique TCR beta nucleotide sequences per donor were sequenced, and 15% to 20% of those sequences were non-productive. In a later analysis, previously published TCR beta repertoires from 550 to 750 donors were re-analyzed and high-resolution HLA genotyping was added so that TCR occurrence patterns could be studied. Alongside the repertoire data, information on donor age, sex, ethnicity and CMV serostatus was compiled. What the authors observed across the whole study: Because counts were too low, about 18 rarely observed V segments, including chromosome 9 orphons, were excluded from the earlier analysis of roughly 580 of the donors. Compared with equally common non-associated chains, HLA-associated TCR beta chains in a later analysis were more clonally expanded and had lower generation probabilities. The cohort was sequenced for TCR beta chains only, and without alpha or paired-chain data the features that could be detected were limited. A further reported finding was that TCR beta sequences accurately predicted the HLA-A and HLA-B alleles for most subjects in the first cohort. Several of the top co-occurrence clusters appeared to be linked to parvovirus B19, influenza, CMV and Epstein-Barr virus, according to a later analysis. Assigning TCR associations to individual alleles was difficult when HLA alleles, especially DR and DQ, strongly co-occurred. In both the original and validation cohorts, the classifier was reported to diagnose cytomegalovirus status with high specificity and sensitivity. At a false discovery rate of 0.05, a later analysis linked under 20,000 TCR beta sequences to specific HLA alleles. Correlated functional status among segregating V segments might be attributable to linkage disequilibrium, but an unknown experimental factor could not be ruled out. Roughly uniform sequencing depth across donors was assumed in presence/absence analyses, although this assumption may not hold. It was suggested by the authors that the approach could potentially be generalized to other disease states and immunological phenotypes. In a later genetic analysis, fewer N-insertions in productive TCRs were reported among donors in an Asian-associated ancestry cluster than the roughly 700-donor mean. CMV serostatus was the only immune exposure information available for the cohort. An earlier analysis of approximately 570 of the donors showed that most TCR beta V segments appeared in productive rearrangements either about 87% or about 30% of the time, which broadly matched IMGT annotations. Because the 87-base-pair reads could not distinguish some IMGT-functional V segments, including TRBV6-2 and TRBV6-3, those segments were excluded. A few of the identified cytomegalovirus-associated TCR beta chains were confirmed in vitro to be specific for cytomegalovirus antigens. While some public TCRs were present in many individuals, most TCR sequences turned up only very rarely across donors. In a later analysis, most CMV-associated TCR beta chains were found to appear HLA-restricted, with HLA associations seemingly driven largely by CMV exposure. In a later analysis, TCR association rates were found to vary across HLA loci, with the most associated TCRs seen for DRB1 alleles and the fewest for HLA-C alleles. In the study, 150 to 200 TCR beta chains were listed as associated with cytomegalovirus. The sequencing pipeline was judged likely to have produced a cluster of highly shared sequence variants as a technical artifact. In a later genetic analysis, a missense DCLRE1C variant was associated with V-gene and J-gene trimming of TCR beta chains, and the association was replicated in an independent cohort. HLA typing was unavailable for some donors at each locus, so association tests used only the typed subset.

Preparation of the library involved the immunoSEQ multiplex PCR assay. The multiplex PCR relied on a mix of 60 forward primers for TCR Vbeta segments and 13 reverse primers for TCR Jbeta segments. The CDR3 region of rearranged TCR beta genes was amplified from genomic DNA by a multiplex PCR assay. The amplified TCR beta libraries were sequenced on the Illumina HiSeq System as 87-base-pair reads. In the paper's pipeline: A later analysis counted about 82 million unique TCR beta chains across the 666 repertoires, and some 11 million of these chains were shared by at least two donors. To remove PCR and sequencing errors, raw reads were error-corrected and collapsed into unique sequences using a nearest-neighbor algorithm that merged closely related sequences. To assign V, D and J gene segments, CDR3 sequences were aligned to IMGT reference sequences. For a sequence to be retained, at least a six-nucleotide match to both a V gene segment and a J gene segment was required. Rearrangements were called productive when the CDR3 lacked stop codons and stayed in frame with V and J; all others were non-productive. CDR3 was defined according to IMGT convention as the region running from the second conserved V-encoded cysteine to the conserved J-encoded phenylalanine. In an earlier analysis of roughly 580 of the donors, sequences lacking an unambiguous match to a single V gene segment were excluded. An earlier analysis of 587 of the donors classified V segments as functional when productive rearrangements were above 56.7% and as segregating when the standard deviation between donors was above 5%. A statistical classification framework was built for diagnosing cytomegalovirus status from the catalog of TCR beta chain sequences. V and J gene assignment, in a later analysis, came from comparing TCR nucleotide sequences with IMGT/GENE-DB human TR gene sequences. The TCRdist pipeline was used in a later analysis to assign CDR3 sequences and most-parsimonious VDJ recombination scenarios. A later analysis defined each TCR beta chain by its CDR3 amino acid sequence plus V-gene family, and excluded reads lacking a unique V-gene family. To address suspected cross-contamination and a sequencing artifact, a later analysis removed approximately 590 highly shared, low-generation-probability nucleotide sequences. A later analysis calculated a clonal expansion index for each public chain from normalized within-repertoire ranks of inferred template counts. Generation probabilities in a later analysis came from a VDJ recombination model fitted to out-of-frame rearrangements, and those results were checked against IGoR. In a later analysis, hypergeometric tests were used to score TCR-TCR, TCR-HLA and TCR-CMV co-occurrence, with a repertoire-size bias correction applied to TCR pairs. To estimate false discovery rates, a later analysis permuted the HLA or CMV assignments 20 times. A later analysis grouped co-occurring TCRs with DBSCAN, adding TCRdist sequence similarity when clustering within HLA-allele-positive subsets. For co-occurrence clustering, repertoires with fewer than 30,000 or more than 120,000 public chains were excluded, along with 4 to 6 repertoires with anomalous nucleotide sharing. TCRdb's version of the immuneACCESS table is confined to in-frame rearrangements and falls short of the full clone set. An unresolved V gene accounts for under half of the shortfall where checked; the remainder is of unknown origin. Clone size and V and J calls were adopted from that table, with D and trimming inferred from the DNA. In all, the sample holds 150,000 to 180,000 clones, and 70% to 80% of those were seen once. The ten biggest clones cover about 4% of the sample.

The V end loses 1 base and the J end loses 4 bases, and a stretch of 13 bases separates them. As encoded in the germline V gene, CDR1 is SGHAT while CDR2 is FQNNGV. The CDR3 covers 15 residues, taking in both the cysteine and the phenylalanine. Here the CDR3 DNA is all that survives: 45 bases in frame from base 1. Comment on this clone: It lacks a known antigen. No qualities accompany the bases; no much larger clone lies one base away.

The cohort comprised 670 or so healthy bone marrow donors. At the time of sampling, every cohort member was nominally healthy, though immune exposures that went unrecorded were likely present. The donor tested CMV seronegative, placing the donor among the roughly 350 seronegative members of the cohort. A peripheral blood sample was provided by each donor, and peripheral blood mononuclear cells were used for TCR beta sequencing. Genomic DNA was extracted from the blood cell samples with the Qiagen DNeasy Blood Extraction Kit. The chain joins TRBV11-2 to TRBJ1-2; possibly the D gene is TRBD1, per 6 matching bases. Sample: PBMCs. The sequence derives from a woman aged 40-49 years in good health and CMV-seronegative. The DNA sequence is given as TGTGCCAGCAGCTTAGCTGGGGGCACAGGCTATGGCTACACCTTC. This is translated as CASSLAGGTGYGYTF.